These 13 T cell receptor beta chains came from one sample sequenced in a study of cytomegalovirus exposure and HLA in healthy donors. The PCR contained 60 Vbeta and 13 Jbeta primers. Profiled with immunoSEQ multiplex PCR; TCRdb holds only in-frame clones, not every one. The repertoire table contains over 110,000 clones. Sequenced sample: PBMCs. The receptors come from a male donor in good health and CMV-seronegative.

This chain uses TRBV5-1 with TRBJ2-3; 8 nucleotides align to TRBD2. The length of the CDR3 is 15 residues. Germline values: CDR1 SGHRS, CDR2 YFSETQ. The ends lost 3 bases at V and 4 bases at J; junction bases unmatched: 7. The CDR3, as DNA: TGCGCCAGCAGCTCTACTCCGGGACTAGCAGATACGCAGTATTTT. Translated, it gives CASSSTPGLADTQYF.

The genes are TRBV9 and TRBJ2-7; 7 bases align to TRBD1. Trimming removed 3 bases from V and 6 bases from J; junction bases left unmatched: 3. There are 12 residues in the CDR3. From germline, CDR1 is SGDLS and CDR2 YYNGEE. CDR3 sequence: CASSGTGAEQYF. CDR3 nucleotides: TGTGCCAGCAGCGGCACAGGGGCCGAGCAGTACTTC.

This chain joins TRBV11-2 and TRBJ1-1, with 9 nucleotides matching TRBD1. Germline-derived CDR1 and CDR2 are SGHAT and FQNNGV. Unmatched junction bases numbered 4, after V lost 3 bases and J lost 5 bases. The CDR3 spans 14 residues. CDR3 amino acids: CASSFGTGRTEAFF. Here the CDR3 DNA reads TGTGCCAGCAGCTTTGGGACAGGGAGGACTGAAGCTTTCTTT.

The rearrangement joins TRBV27 to TRBJ1-2; D might be TRBD1 (5 bases). There are 14 residues in the CDR3. CDR1 is MNHEY and CDR2 is SMNVEV in the germline V gene (reference sequence). Trimming took off 0 bases at V and 8 bases at J, with 13 bases between the two ends. The CDR3 sequence is CASSLSQGLSGYTF. The CDR3 coding sequence is TGTGCCAGCAGTTTATCCCAGGGATTGAGCGGCTACACCTTC.

This sequence joins TRBV6-5 and TRBJ1-2; 8 bases line up with TRBD1. CDR3 length: 13 residues. V dropped 6 bases and J dropped 3; count of bases not matched to a gene: 3. Germline CDR1 is MNHEY and CDR2 is SVGAGI. CDR3 nucleotide sequence: TGTGCCAGCAGCAACAGGGGGGACTATGGCTACACCTTC. Amino acid sequence: CASSNRGDYGYTF.

This sequence joins TRBV27 and TRBJ1-2, with D perhaps TRBD1 (6 bases). The ends were cut back, 11 bases at V and 5 bases at J, with 15 bases in the middle. The CDR3 is 12 amino acids. The germline gives CDR1 MNHEY, CDR2 SMNVEV (reference sequence). The CDR3 coding sequence is TGTGCCGTAGGGACCCAGGGGTATGGCTACACCTTC. Translating it yields CAVGTQGYGYTF.

The chain uses TRBV27 and TRBJ1-1; TRBD1 agrees at 8 bases. CDR3 length: 16 residues. J was trimmed by 4 bases and V by 5 bases; bases with no gene match: 12. Germline lookup yields CDR1 MNHEY and CDR2 SMNVEV (reference sequence). CDR3 residues: CASSPPLTGGATEAFF. The CDR3 coding sequence is TGTGCCAGCAGTCCGCCCCTCACAGGGGGTGCCACTGAAGCTTTCTTT.

This chain links TRBV2 with TRBJ1-2; D is possibly TRBD1 (5 bases). Germline loops: CDR1 SNHLY, CDR2 FYNNEI. This CDR3 has 15 residues. V was clipped by 3 bases and J by 1 base, with 12 bases between them. The CDR3 nucleotides are TGTGCCAGCAGTGATATGCAGGGCTTTAACTATGGCTACACCTTC. As protein: CASSDMQGFNYGYTF.

The chain has TRBV2 and TRBJ1-5; D gene ambiguous. V lost 5 bases and J 1 base, leaving 12 bases between the germline ends. Germline loops: CDR1 SNHLY, CDR2 FYNNEI. The CDR3 consists of 15 residues. The CDR3 sequence: CASSWGGLSNQPQHF. The CDR3 DNA reads as TGTGCCAGCAGTTGGGGAGGGTTGAGCAATCAGCCCCAGCATTTT.

V gene TRBV5-1 combines with J gene TRBJ2-5; 9 bases map to TRBD2. After removal of 5 bases from V and 4 bases from J, the junction contained 6 bases not matched to a gene. Germline V gives CDR1 SGHRS, CDR2 YFSETQ. The length of the CDR3 is 14 residues. The CDR3 protein is CASRTSGPPETQYF. CDR3 in DNA: TGCGCCAGCAGAACTAGCGGGCCGCCAGAGACCCAGTACTTC.

The chain uses TRBV6-1 and TRBJ1-3; D is unresolved. The CDR3 consists of 14 residues. V lost 8 bases to trimming and J lost 0 bases, with 11 bases between them. Germline assignment: CDR1 MNHNS and CDR2 SASEGT. The CDR3 loop reads CASLGTTSGNTIYF. In DNA form, the CDR3 reads TGTGCCAGCCTGGGTACTACCTCTGGAAACACCATATATTTT.

The CDR3 here is CASSPRVLLAGGGTNEQFF. The CDR3 DNA reads as TGTGCCAGCAGCCCGAGGGTTTTGCTAGCGGGAGGCGGGACCAATGAGCAGTTCTTC. This chain uses TRBV5-6 with TRBJ2-1; 11 positions agree with TRBD2. Germline trimming cut 4 bases from V and 6 bases from J; bases unmatched to any gene: 18. The CDR3 totals 19 residues. CDR1 SGHDT and CDR2 YYEEEE come from the germline V gene. Full variable domain (rest looked up from reference TRBV5-6 and TRBJ2-1): DAGVTQSPTHLIKTRGQQVTLRCSPKSGHDTVSWYQQALGQGPQFIFQYYEEEERQRGNFPDRFSGHQFPNYSSELNVNALLLGDSALYLCASSPRVLLAGGGTNEQFFGPGTRLTVL.

The J gene is TRBJ2-1, the V gene TRBV18; 9 positions agree with TRBD2. The CDR3 sequence is 15 residues long. Germline V gene sequence: CDR1 KGHSH, CDR2 LQKENI. Trimming at V came to 2 bases and at J to 6 bases, leaving 5 bases not matched to a gene. The CDR3 DNA is TGTGCCAGCTCACCATTAGCGGGAGCGGGCAATGAGCAGTTCTTC. This translates into CASSPLAGAGNEQFF.